This T cell receptor beta chain emerged from a study of T-cell reconstitution after alpha-beta-depleted transplantation in children. The CDR3 sequence is 17 residues long. V was pared by 0 bases and J by 0 bases, with 15 bases between. Looked up from germline, CDR1 is SGHRS and CDR2 is YFSETQ. This sample's TCRbeta library carried unique molecular identifier barcodes. One entry per CDR3 protein results from TCRdb running MiXCR on the PCR reads. Of fewer than 550,000 distinct CDR3 sequences listed, around 16% are singletons. The TCR comes from a boy in the first two years of life who had a stem cell transplant for Wiskott-Aldrich syndrome, so the T cells may come from the graft donor. The V call is TRBV5-1, the J call TRBJ1-2; possibly TRBD1 for D (5 bases). This material consisted of PBMCs, mostly from graft donor cells, taken 360 days after TCRalphabeta/CD19-depleted stem cell transplant. The CDR3 protein is CASSLDLEGKTNYGYTF. The CDR3 DNA is TGCGCCAGCAGCTTGGATTTAGAGGGGAAGACTAACTATGGCTACACCTTC.